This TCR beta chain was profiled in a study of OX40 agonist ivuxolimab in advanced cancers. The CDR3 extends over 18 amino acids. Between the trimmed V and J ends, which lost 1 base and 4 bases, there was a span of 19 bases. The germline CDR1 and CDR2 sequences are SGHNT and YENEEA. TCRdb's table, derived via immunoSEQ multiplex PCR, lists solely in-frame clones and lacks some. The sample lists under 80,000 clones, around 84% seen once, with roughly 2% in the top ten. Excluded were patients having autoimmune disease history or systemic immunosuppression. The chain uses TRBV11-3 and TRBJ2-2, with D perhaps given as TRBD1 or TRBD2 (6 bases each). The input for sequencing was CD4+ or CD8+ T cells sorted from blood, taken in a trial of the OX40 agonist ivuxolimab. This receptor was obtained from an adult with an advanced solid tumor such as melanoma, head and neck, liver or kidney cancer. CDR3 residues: CASSLGSGAGDGTGELFF. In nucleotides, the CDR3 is TGTGCCAGCAGCTTAGGCTCGGGGGCAGGGGACGGCACCGGGGAGCTGTTTTTT.